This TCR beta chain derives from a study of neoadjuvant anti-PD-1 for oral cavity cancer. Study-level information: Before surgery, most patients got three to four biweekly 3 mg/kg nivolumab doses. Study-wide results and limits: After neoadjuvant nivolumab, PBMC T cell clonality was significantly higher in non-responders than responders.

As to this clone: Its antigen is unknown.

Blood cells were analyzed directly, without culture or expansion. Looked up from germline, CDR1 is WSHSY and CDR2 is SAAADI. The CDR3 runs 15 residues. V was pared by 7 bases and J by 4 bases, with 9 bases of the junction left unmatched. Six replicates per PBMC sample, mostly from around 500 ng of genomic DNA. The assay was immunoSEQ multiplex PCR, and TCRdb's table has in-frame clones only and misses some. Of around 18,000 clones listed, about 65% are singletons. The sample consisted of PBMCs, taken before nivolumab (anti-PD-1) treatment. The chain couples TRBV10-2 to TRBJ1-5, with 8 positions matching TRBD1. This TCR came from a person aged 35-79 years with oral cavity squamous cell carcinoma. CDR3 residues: CASTEQGASNQPQHF. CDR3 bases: TGCGCCAGCACCGAGCAGGGGGCGAGTAATCAGCCCCAGCATTTT.